The next 5 T cell receptor beta chains were all read from a single sample in a study of Ad26.COV2.S vaccination and SARS-CoV-2 variants. As for treatment: roughly 19 received Ad26.COV2.S at low or high dose, single or two shots; several received placebo; per-sample allocation not given. Sampling was performed 63 days after the first vaccine or placebo injection. Some clones are missing from TCRdb's copy, which holds only in-frame ones; the method was immunoSEQ multiplex PCR. The sample consists of around 270,000 clones, around 88% of them appearing once. The input for sequencing was peripheral blood, taken in a trial of Ad26.COV2.S vaccine versus placebo. These receptor sequences come from a person between 18 and 65 years old who received the Ad26.COV2.S COVID-19 vaccine or a placebo.

The J gene is TRBJ2-2, the V gene TRBV4-1; D gene ambiguous. This CDR3 contains 14 residues. CDR1 and CDR2 (germline): MGHRA, YSYEKL. Trimming cost V 5 bases and J 2 bases, with 9 bases left between them. The CDR3 sequence: CASSARLNTGELFF. The DNA of the CDR3 is TGCGCCAGCAGCGCAAGGCTTAACACCGGGGAGCTGTTTTTT.

The DNA of the CDR3 is TGTGCCAGCAGCTTAGGCGGGACGATTGAGGAAAAACTGTTTTTT. Translated, it gives CASSLGGTIEEKLFF. This chain uses TRBV7-9 with TRBJ1-4; D possibly corresponds to TRBD1 (5 bases). In germline, CDR1 is SEHNR, CDR2 FQNEAQ (reference sequence). This CDR3 is 15 amino acids long. Trimming removed 1 base from V and 8 bases from J, with 14 bases in between.

CDR3 sequence reads: CATSRTDIPGETQYF. The CDR3 DNA follows: TGTGCCACCAGCAGGACTGACATTCCCGGGGAGACCCAGTACTTC. V usage is TRBV15 and J usage is TRBJ2-5; D call uncertain. The CDR3 consists of 15 residues. The V gene's germline CDR1 is LNHNV and CDR2 YYDKDF (reference sequence). V lost 3 bases to trimming and J lost 5 bases, with 16 bases between them.

This clone was recorded only once. The V and J genes are TRBV4-1 and TRBJ1-5, with TRBD1 identical over 8 bases. Germline V gives CDR1 MGHRA, CDR2 YSYEKL. J was trimmed by 2 bases and V by 4 bases; bases with no gene match: 1. This CDR3 has 14 residues. The CDR3 coding sequence is TGCGCCAGCAGCCTACAGGGGGGCAATCAGCCCCAGCATTTT. Translated, it gives CASSLQGGNQPQHF.

CDR3 bases: TGTGCCTGGAGTGGGAAGGGTCGCGGGAATGAGCAGTTCTTC. Translation gives CAWSGKGRGNEQFF. The chain combines TRBV30 with TRBJ2-1; maybe TRBD2 (5 bases). V lost 1 base and J lost 7, with 14 bases in between. CDR3 length equals 14 residues. Germline lookup yields CDR1 GTSNPN and CDR2 SVGIG (reference sequence).